These T cell receptor beta chains were read from a single sample in a study of technical replicates of blood from a few donors. The table came from immunoSEQ multiplex PCR; TCRdb's copy has only in-frame clones and leaves some out. Among approximately 76,000 clones listed, 95% to 98% were seen once. The sequenced sample was T cells isolated from PBMCs. These TCRs come from a human donor in good health. Each CDR3 is given with its conserved first and last residue.

J	V	CDR3
TRBJ2-1	TRBV4-1	CASGRDRDYNEQFF
TRBJ1-5	TRBV4-1	CASSQDAVSAGGPNNQPQHF
TRBJ1-6	TRBV7-8	CASSRAPGTGNSPLHF
TRBJ2-7	TRBV4-1	CASSQDQGGAGYSYEQYF
TRBJ2-7	TRBV6-4	CASSPGLGNYEQYF
TRBJ1-1	TRBV5-4	CASSLPGSNTEAFF
TRBJ1-2	TRBV5-4	CASSLGGNYGYTF
TRBJ2-4	TRBV27	CASSTTGTWYF
TRBJ2-5	TRBV5-1	CASGGSEETQYF
TRBJ2-1	TRBV9	CASSVQDTINEQFF
TRBJ2-1	TRBV21-1	CASSAFFQEGTYNEQFF
TRBJ2-3	TRBV5-1	CASSLERPARGTQYF
TRBJ2-7	TRBV27	CASSFGSGSYEQYF
TRBJ1-5	TRBV19	CATKGPFGLPRTGAKNQPQHF
TRBJ2-7	TRBV5-6	CASSPPPGGTYEQYF
TRBJ1-1	TRBV29-1	CSVGGGTEAFF
TRBJ1-1	TRBV10-1	CASSPSLGGGGEAFF
TRBJ2-7	TRBV7-9	CASSSLGGGDYEQYF
TRBJ1-5	TRBV5-1	CASSPGTGANQPQHF
TRBJ2-1	TRBV5-1	CASSPHAGTSIIPEQFF